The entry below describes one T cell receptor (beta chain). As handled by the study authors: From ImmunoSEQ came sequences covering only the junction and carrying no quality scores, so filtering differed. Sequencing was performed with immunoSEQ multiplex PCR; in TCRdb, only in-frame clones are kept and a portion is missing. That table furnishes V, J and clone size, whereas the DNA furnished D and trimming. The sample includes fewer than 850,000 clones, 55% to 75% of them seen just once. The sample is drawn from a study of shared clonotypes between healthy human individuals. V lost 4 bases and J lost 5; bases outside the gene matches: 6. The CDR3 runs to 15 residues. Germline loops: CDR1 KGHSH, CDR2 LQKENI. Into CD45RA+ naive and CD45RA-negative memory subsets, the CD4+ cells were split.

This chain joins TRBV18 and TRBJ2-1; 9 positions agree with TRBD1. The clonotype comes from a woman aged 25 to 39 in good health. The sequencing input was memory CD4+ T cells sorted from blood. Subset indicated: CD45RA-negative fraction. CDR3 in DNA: TGTGCCAGCTCACTCGGGACAGGGATGAACAATGAGCAGTTCTTC. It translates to CASSLGTGMNNEQFF.